A single sample is the source of the 22 T cell receptor beta chains below, sequenced in a study of T cells in tumors after PD-1 blockade. Sequencing was performed with immunoSEQ multiplex PCR; in TCRdb, only in-frame clones are kept and a portion is missing. The sample includes roughly 49,000 clones, 81% seen only once; the top ten take approximately 4.1%. The source material was PBMCs, sampled before anti-PD-1 treatment. These receptors originate from a human donor with basal cell carcinoma.

This clone was seen just once. This chain uses TRBV6-4 with TRBJ2-3, with TRBD2 identical over 11 bases. V dropped 2 bases and J dropped 4; count of bases not matched to a gene: 2. Germline V CDR1 and CDR2: MRHNA, SNTAGT. This CDR3 has 15 amino acids. CDR3 coding DNA: TGTGCCAGCAGTGACGGGACTAGCGGCCCAGATACGCAGTATTTT. Protein product: CASSDGTSGPDTQYF.

This clone has only a few counts. The rearrangement joins TRBV7-8 to TRBJ1-1, with 9 bases aligning to TRBD1. Germline V lookup: CDR1 SGHVS, CDR2 FQNEAQ. Trimming at V came to 8 bases and at J to 8 bases, leaving 12 bases not matched to a gene. The CDR3 totals 14 residues. The CDR3 loop is CASQLYRGLREAFF. In DNA, the CDR3 is TGTGCCAGCCAGCTATACAGGGGGCTTAGGGAAGCTTTCTTT.

This clone was counted only a few times. The genes are TRBV24-1 and TRBJ2-2; D is ambiguous. V gave up 4 bases and J gave up 3 bases, with 2 bases separating them. The CDR3 runs to 12 residues. Germline V gene data show CDR1 as KGHDR and CDR2 as SFDVKD. CDR3: CATSEHTGELFF. The DNA for the CDR3 is TGTGCCACCAGTGAGCACACCGGGGAGCTGTTTTTT.

The chain combines TRBV30 with TRBJ1-2, with 7 bases matching TRBD1. Looked up from germline, CDR1 is GTSNPN and CDR2 is SVGIG (reference sequence). V shed 3 bases, J shed 1 base, and the junction held 2 bases outside the gene matches. This CDR3 is 13 amino acids long. CDR3 in DNA: TGTGCCTGGAGGGGACAGTTTAACTATGGCTACACCTTC. Translated, it gives CAWRGQFNYGYTF.

The rearrangement joins TRBV2 to TRBJ2-7; TRBD1 matches 7 bases. The CDR3 is 15 residues long. Per germline, CDR1 SNHLY and CDR2 FYNNEI. The V and J ends lost 5 bases and 3 bases, in that order; junction bases with no gene match: 10. Here the CDR3 reads CASSPDREPYYEQYF. In DNA form, the CDR3 reads TGTGCCAGCAGTCCAGACAGGGAGCCTTACTACGAGCAGTACTTC.

The V and J genes are TRBV5-1 and TRBJ1-2; no definite D call. The V gene lost 0 bases and the J gene lost 3 bases, with 9 bases spanning the gap. CDR3 length: 14 residues. CDR1 SGHRS and CDR2 YFSETQ come from the germline V gene. As DNA, the CDR3 is TGCGCCAGCAGCTTGGGACGGGAGTACTATGGCTACACCTTC. Translated, it gives CASSLGREYYGYTF.

The gene calls are TRBV12-5 and TRBJ1-6, with D unclear. This CDR3 is 9 amino acids long. CDR1 and CDR2 from the germline V gene are LGHNT and FRNRAP. V lost 3 bases and J 13 bases, leaving 1 base between the germline ends. CDR3 amino acids: CASGFPLHF. In DNA form, the CDR3 reads TGTGCTAGTGGTTTCCCCCTCCACTTT.

The J gene is TRBJ1-2, the V gene TRBV6-6; D gene unclear. Trimming removed 5 bases from V and 5 bases from J, with 3 bases in between. Germline loops: CDR1 MNHNY, CDR2 SVGAGI (reference sequence). This CDR3 is built from 10 residues. The CDR3 region is CASSNYGYTF. CDR3 in DNA: TGTGCCAGCAGTAATTATGGCTACACCTTC.

The chain carries TRBV7-2 and TRBJ2-6; D is ambiguous. This CDR3 contains 16 residues. V shed 3 bases and J shed 0 bases, with 9 bases lying between them. Germline V gene data show CDR1 as SGHTA and CDR2 as FQGNSA. CDR3 sequence: CASSFGPSSGANVLTF. In DNA, the CDR3 is TGTGCCAGCAGCTTTGGACCAAGCTCTGGGGCCAACGTCCTGACTTTC.

The chain carries TRBV5-5 and TRBJ2-2; maybe TRBD1 (6 bases). The germline V gene has CDR1 SGHKS and CDR2 YYEKEE (reference sequence). V gave up 0 bases and J gave up 4 bases, with 13 bases separating them. The CDR3 extends over 16 amino acids. The CDR3 DNA reads TGTGCCAGCAGCTTGGTACAGGGATCCATCACCGGGGAGCTGTTTTTT. Its protein product is CASSLVQGSITGELFF.

The chain is built from TRBV20-1 and TRBJ2-2, with D perhaps matching TRBD1 (6 bases). Germline V CDR1 and CDR2: DFQATT, SNEGSKA (reference sequence). The CDR3 has 11 residues. Trimming removed 6 bases at V and 6 bases at J, with 8 bases between. In DNA form, the CDR3 reads TGCAGTGCAAGACAGGCCGGGGAGCTGTTTTTT. Its protein product is CSARQAGELFF.

This clone was picked up a small number of times. The rearrangement links TRBV27 to TRBJ2-7, with D tentatively TRBD2 (6 bases). Trimming left V 6 bases short and J 5 bases short, with 11 bases between. Germline V gives CDR1 MNHEY, CDR2 SMNVEV (reference sequence). The CDR3 runs to 12 residues. The CDR3 bases are TGTGCCAGCAGGCGGGGAGCTCACGAGCAGTACTTC. This codes for CASRRGAHEQYF.

CDR3 sequence reads: CASRAGGAIRRKGVTGELFF. The CDR3 coding sequence is TGCGCCAGCAGAGCGGGGGGGGCGATAAGGCGAAAAGGGGTAACCGGGGAGCTGTTTTTT. V usage is TRBV10-1 and J usage is TRBJ2-2; 10 positions agree with TRBD2. V lost 6 bases and J lost 5; bases outside the gene matches: 21. Germline V gene sequence: CDR1 WNHNN, CDR2 SYGVQD (reference sequence). The length of the CDR3 is 20 residues.

The chain uses TRBV7-2 and TRBJ2-1, with D perhaps being TRBD1 or TRBD2 (6 bases each). V dropped 1 base and J dropped 1 base, with 11 bases sitting between them. The germline V gene has CDR1 SGHTA and CDR2 FQGNSA. This CDR3 contains 16 residues. The DNA of the CDR3 is TGTGCCAGCAGCTTAGGGGGGCGGGGATCCTACAATGAGCAGTTCTTC. As protein: CASSLGGRGSYNEQFF.

A single count supports this clone. The gene calls are TRBV19 and TRBJ1-5, with unresolved D. The length of the CDR3 is 16 residues. Trimming took 3 bases from V and 1 from J, leaving 13 bases between them. Germline V lookup: CDR1 LNHDA, CDR2 SQIVND (reference sequence). This chain's CDR3 is CASSMGTGKSNQPQHF. The CDR3 coding sequence is TGTGCCAGTAGTATGGGAACCGGAAAGAGCAATCAGCCCCAGCATTTT.

The V call is TRBV5-4, the J call TRBJ1-2; possibly TRBD1 for D (6 bases). The CDR3 runs to 12 residues. From germline, CDR1 is SGHNT and CDR2 YYREEE (reference sequence). V gave up 0 bases and J gave up 7 bases, with 7 bases separating them. For the CDR3, the DNA is TGTGCCAGCAGCTTGGACAGGGTTGGCTACACCTTC. It codes for CASSLDRVGYTF.

In its sample, this clone was seen once. The rearrangement links TRBV7-2 to TRBJ1-6; D might be TRBD1 (5 bases). This CDR3 is built from 16 residues. Trimming removed 1 base at V and 6 bases at J, with 13 bases between. CDR1 is SGHTA and CDR2 is FQGNSA in the germline V gene. CDR3 sequence reads: CASSLGGGGGNSPLHF. The CDR3 DNA sequence: TGTGCCAGCAGCTTAGGGGGGGGAGGAGGTAATTCACCCCTCCACTTT.

The V and J genes are TRBV19 and TRBJ1-5; TRBD1 agrees at 7 bases. This CDR3 has 16 residues. Trimming removed 5 bases from V and 6 bases from J; junction bases left unmatched: 13. Germline V CDR1 and CDR2: LNHDA, SQIVND (reference sequence). For the CDR3, the DNA is TGTGCCAGTAGTCGACAGGGTAGGGATCGGGGTCAGCCCCAGCATTTT. Translated: CASSRQGRDRGQPQHF.

The rearrangement uses TRBV6-5 and TRBJ1-5; D unclear. Germline-derived CDR1 and CDR2 are MNHEY and SVGAGI. Trimming pared 2 bases from V and 2 bases from J, leaving 4 bases between. The CDR3 is made up of 13 amino acids. The CDR3 nucleotides read TGTGCCAGCAGTTACAGGGGCAATCAGCCCCAGCATTTT. Translating gives CASSYRGNQPQHF.

The CDR3 coding sequence is TGTGCCAGCAGTGAACGGGGGGAGGGCATAGCCAAAAACATTCAGTACTTC. Translating gives CASSERGEGIAKNIQYF. The chain combines TRBV6-1 with TRBJ2-4; 7 bases match TRBD2. Looked up from germline, CDR1 is MNHNS and CDR2 is SASEGT. This CDR3 is built from 17 residues. The J segment lost 0 bases and the V segment lost 2 bases, leaving 7 bases of the junction unmatched.

The V call is TRBV21-1, the J call TRBJ1-1. TRBV21-1 corresponds to a pseudogene. This CDR3 has 11 amino acids. Here the CDR3 reads CASSKGETAFF. CDR3 in DNA: TGTGCCAGCAGCAAAGGGGAGACTGCTTTCTTT.

This sequence joins TRBV18 and TRBJ2-1; D is unresolved. The germline V gene has CDR1 KGHSH and CDR2 LQKENI. This CDR3 spans 15 amino acids. The germline V and J ends were trimmed by 2 bases and 4 bases, with 12 bases remaining between them. The CDR3 DNA is TGTGCCAGCTCACCATCCTCCGGGCGATACAATGAGCAGTTCTTC. Its translation is CASSPSSGRYNEQFF.